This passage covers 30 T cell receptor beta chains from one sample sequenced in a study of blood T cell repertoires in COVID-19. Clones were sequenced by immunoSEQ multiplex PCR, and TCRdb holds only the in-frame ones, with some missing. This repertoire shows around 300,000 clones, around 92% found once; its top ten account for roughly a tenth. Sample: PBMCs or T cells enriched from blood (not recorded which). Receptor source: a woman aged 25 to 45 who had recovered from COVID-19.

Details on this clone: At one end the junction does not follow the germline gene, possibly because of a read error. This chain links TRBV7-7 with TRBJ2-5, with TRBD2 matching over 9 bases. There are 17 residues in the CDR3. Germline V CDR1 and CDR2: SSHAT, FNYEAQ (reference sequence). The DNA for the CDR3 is TGTGCTAGCAGCCCCCGAGGTAGCGGGAGTGCTCAAGAGACCCAGTACTTC. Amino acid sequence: CASSPRGSGSAQETQYF.

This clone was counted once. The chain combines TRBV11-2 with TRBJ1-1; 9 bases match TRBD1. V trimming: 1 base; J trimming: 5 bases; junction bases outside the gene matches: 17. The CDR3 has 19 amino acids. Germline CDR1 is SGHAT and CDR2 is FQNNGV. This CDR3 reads CASSLVGGQGKSRGTEAFF. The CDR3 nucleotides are TGTGCCAGCAGCTTAGTCGGCGGACAGGGGAAGTCTCGAGGGACTGAAGCTTTCTTT.

The CDR3 bases are TGTGCCAGCAGTTCACCGGGACTTAGTGCAGAGACCCAGTACTTC. Translated: CASSSPGLSAETQYF. This chain uses TRBV28 with TRBJ2-5, with D maybe TRBD2 (6 bases). The CDR3 has 15 residues. V was trimmed by 4 bases and J by 4 bases, leaving 16 bases between them. Germline V gene sequence: CDR1 MDHEN, CDR2 SYDVKM.

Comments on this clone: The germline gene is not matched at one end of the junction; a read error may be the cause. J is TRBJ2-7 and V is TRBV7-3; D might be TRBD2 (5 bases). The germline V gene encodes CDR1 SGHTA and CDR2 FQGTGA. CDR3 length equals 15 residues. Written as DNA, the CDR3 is TGTGCCAGCAGCTTAGATAGCGATCCTTCCTCCGAGCAGTACTTC. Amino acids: CASSLDSDPSSEQYF.

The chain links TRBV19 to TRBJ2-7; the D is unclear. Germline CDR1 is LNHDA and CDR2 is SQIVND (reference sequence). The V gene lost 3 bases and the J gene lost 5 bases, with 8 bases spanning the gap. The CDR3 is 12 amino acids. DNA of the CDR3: TGTGCCAGTAGTATGAACCAGGACGAGCAGTACTTC. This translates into CASSMNQDEQYF.

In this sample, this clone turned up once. For the CDR3, the DNA is TGCGCCAGCAGCTTGGTTCCCAAAGCGCACCACGAGCAGTACTTC. Its translation is CASSLVPKAHHEQYF. The chain combines TRBV5-1 with TRBJ2-7, with D unresolved. The CDR3 runs to 15 residues. The V gene lost 0 bases and the J gene lost 5 bases, with 15 bases spanning the gap. CDR1 and CDR2 from the germline V gene are SGHRS and YFSETQ.

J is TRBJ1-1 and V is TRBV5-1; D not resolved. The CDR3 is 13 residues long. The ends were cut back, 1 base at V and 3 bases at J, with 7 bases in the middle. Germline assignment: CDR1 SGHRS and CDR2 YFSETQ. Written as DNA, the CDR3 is TGCGCCAGCAGCTTGTCAGGATACACTGAAGCTTTCTTT. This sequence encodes CASSLSGYTEAFF.

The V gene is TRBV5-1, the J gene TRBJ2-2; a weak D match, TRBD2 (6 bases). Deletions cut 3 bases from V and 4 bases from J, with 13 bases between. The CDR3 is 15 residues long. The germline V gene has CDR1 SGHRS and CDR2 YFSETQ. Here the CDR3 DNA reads TGCGCCAGCAGCTACCGGAGGGCGAGCACCGGGGAGCTGTTTTTT. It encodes CASSYRRASTGELFF.

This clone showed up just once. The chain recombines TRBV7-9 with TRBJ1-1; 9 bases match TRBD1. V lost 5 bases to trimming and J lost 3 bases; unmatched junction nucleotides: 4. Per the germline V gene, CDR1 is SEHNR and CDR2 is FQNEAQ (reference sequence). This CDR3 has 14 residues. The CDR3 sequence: CASSPTGGDTEAFF. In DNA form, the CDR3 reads TGTGCCAGCAGCCCGACAGGGGGTGACACTGAAGCTTTCTTT.

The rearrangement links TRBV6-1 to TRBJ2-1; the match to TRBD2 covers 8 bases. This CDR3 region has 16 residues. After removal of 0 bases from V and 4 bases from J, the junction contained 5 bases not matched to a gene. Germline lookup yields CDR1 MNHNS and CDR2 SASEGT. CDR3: CASSEAAGGVYNEQFF. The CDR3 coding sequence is TGTGCCAGCAGTGAAGCTGCGGGGGGAGTTTACAATGAGCAGTTCTTC.

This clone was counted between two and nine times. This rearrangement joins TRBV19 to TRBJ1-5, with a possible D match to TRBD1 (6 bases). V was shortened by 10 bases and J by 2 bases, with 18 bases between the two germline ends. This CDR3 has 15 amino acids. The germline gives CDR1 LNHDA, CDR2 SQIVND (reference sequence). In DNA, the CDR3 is TGTGCCAATCCGGACCGGGACACCGGCAATCAGCCCCAGCATTTT. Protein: CANPDRDTGNQPQHF.

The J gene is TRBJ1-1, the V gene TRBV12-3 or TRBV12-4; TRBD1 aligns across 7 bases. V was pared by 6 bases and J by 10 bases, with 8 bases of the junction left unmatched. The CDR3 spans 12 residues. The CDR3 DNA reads TGTGCCAGCAGACTGACAGGGTTCGGAGCTTTCTTT. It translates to CASRLTGFGAFF.

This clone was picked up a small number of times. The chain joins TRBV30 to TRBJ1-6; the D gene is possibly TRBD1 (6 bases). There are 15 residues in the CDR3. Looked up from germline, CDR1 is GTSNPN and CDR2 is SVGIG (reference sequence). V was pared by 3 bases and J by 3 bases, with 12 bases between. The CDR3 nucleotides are TGTGCCTGGAGGGCCAGGGGATTCTATAATTCACCCCTCCACTTT. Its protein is CAWRARGFYNSPLHF.

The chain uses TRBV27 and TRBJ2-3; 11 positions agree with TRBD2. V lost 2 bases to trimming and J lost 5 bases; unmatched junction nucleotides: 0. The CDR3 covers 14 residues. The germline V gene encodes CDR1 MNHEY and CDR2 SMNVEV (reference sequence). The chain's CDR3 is CASSLGTSGDTQYF. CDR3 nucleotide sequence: TGTGCCAGCAGTTTAGGGACTAGCGGAGATACGCAGTATTTT.

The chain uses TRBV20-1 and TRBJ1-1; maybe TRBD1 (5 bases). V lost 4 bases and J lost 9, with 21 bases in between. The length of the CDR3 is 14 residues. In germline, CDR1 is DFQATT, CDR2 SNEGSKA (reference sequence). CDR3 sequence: CSATDSASDYQAFF. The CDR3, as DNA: TGCAGTGCTACTGACAGCGCCTCCGACTACCAAGCTTTCTTT.

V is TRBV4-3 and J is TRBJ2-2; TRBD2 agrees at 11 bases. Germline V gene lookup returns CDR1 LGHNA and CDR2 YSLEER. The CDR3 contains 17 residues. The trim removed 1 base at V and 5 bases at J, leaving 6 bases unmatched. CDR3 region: CASSQVWSSGRTGELFF. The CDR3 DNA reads TGCGCCAGCAGCCAAGTTTGGTCTAGCGGGAGGACCGGGGAGCTGTTTTTT.

The CDR3 spells CASSQGMTYEQYF. The CDR3 coding sequence is TGTGCCAGCTCGCAGGGGATGACCTACGAGCAGTACTTC. The chain carries TRBV28 and TRBJ2-7; D perhaps matches TRBD1 (6 bases). There are 13 residues in the CDR3. V lost 8 bases, J lost 2 bases, and 13 bases lay in between. The germline CDR1 and CDR2 sequences are MDHEN and SYDVKM.

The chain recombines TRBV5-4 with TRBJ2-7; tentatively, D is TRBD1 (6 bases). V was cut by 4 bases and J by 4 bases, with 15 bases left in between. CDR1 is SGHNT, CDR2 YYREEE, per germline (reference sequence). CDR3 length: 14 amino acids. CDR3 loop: CASSADSPGYEQYF. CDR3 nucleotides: TGTGCCAGCAGCGCGGACAGCCCTGGGTACGAGCAGTACTTC.

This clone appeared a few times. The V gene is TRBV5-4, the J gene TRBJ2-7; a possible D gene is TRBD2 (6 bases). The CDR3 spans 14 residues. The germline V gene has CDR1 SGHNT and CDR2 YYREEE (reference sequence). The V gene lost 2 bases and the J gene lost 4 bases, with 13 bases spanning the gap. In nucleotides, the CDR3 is TGTGCCAGCAGCTTTGCGGGGAAGCCTTACGAGCAGTACTTC. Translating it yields CASSFAGKPYEQYF.

In DNA, the CDR3 is TGTGCCTGGAGTCTCAGCTACTACGCGGAAAAACTGTTTTTT. Translated, it gives CAWSLSYYAEKLFF. The chain recombines TRBV30 with TRBJ1-4; the D is unclear. Germline assignment: CDR1 GTSNPN and CDR2 SVGIG (reference sequence). Trimming removed 2 bases from V and 8 bases from J, with 15 bases in between. CDR3 length equals 14 residues.

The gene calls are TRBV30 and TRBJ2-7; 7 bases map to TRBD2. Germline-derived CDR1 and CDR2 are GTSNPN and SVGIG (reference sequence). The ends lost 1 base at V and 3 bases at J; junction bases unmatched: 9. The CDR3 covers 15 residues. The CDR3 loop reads CAWSAPAGEVYEQYF. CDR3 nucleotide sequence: TGTGCCTGGAGTGCCCCGGCGGGAGAGGTCTACGAGCAGTACTTC. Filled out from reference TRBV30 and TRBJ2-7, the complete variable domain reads SQTIHQWPATLVQPVGSPLSLECTVEGTSNPNLYWYRQAAGRGLQLLFYSVGIGQISSEVPQNLSASRPQDRQFILSSKKLLLSDSGFYLCAWSAPAGEVYEQYFGPGTRLTVT.

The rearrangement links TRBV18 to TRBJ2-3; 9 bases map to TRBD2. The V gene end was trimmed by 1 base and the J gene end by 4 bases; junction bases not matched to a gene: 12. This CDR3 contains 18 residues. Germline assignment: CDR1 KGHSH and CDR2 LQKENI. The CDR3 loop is CASSPRSPAGGIADTQYF. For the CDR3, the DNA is TGTGCCAGCTCACCACGGAGTCCTGCGGGAGGGATTGCAGATACGCAGTATTTT.

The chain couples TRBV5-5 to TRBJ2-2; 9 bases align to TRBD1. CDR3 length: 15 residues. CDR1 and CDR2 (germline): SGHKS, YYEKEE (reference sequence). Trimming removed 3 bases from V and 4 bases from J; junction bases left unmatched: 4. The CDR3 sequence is CASSSGTGFTGELFF. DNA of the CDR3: TGTGCCAGCAGCTCCGGGACAGGGTTCACCGGGGAGCTGTTTTTT. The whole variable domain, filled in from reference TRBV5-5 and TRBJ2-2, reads DAGVTQSPTHLIKTRGQQVTLRCSPISGHKSVSWYQQVLGQGPQFIFQYYEKEERGRGNFPDRFSARQFPNYSSELNVNALLLGDSALYLCASSSGTGFTGELFFGEGSRLTVL.

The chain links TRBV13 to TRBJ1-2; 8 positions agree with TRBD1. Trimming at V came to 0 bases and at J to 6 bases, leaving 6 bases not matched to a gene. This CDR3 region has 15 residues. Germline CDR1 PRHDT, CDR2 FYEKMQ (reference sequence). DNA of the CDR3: TGTGCCAGCAGCTTAGGGGACAGGGAGGTGCATGGCTACACCTTC. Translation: CASSLGDREVHGYTF.

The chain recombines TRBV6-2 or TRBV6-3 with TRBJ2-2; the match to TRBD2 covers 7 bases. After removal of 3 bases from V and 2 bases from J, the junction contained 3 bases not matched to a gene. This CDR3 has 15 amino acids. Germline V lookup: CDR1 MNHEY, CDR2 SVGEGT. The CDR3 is CASSYWGGNTGELFF. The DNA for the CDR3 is TGTGCCAGCAGTTATTGGGGGGGAAACACCGGGGAGCTGTTTTTT.

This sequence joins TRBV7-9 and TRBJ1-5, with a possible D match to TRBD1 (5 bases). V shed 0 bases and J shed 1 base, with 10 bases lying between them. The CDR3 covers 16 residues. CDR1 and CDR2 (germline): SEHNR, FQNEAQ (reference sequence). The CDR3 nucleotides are TGTGCCAGCAGCTTAGCTTGGGCAGGGAGCAATCAGCCCCAGCATTTT. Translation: CASSLAWAGSNQPQHF. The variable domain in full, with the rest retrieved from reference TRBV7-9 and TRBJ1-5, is DTGVSQNPRHKITKRGQNVTFRCDPISEHNRLYWYRQTLGQGPEFLTYFQNEAQLEKSRLLSDRFSAERPKGSFSTLEIQRTEQGDSAMYLCASSLAWAGSNQPQHFGDGTRLSIL.

CDR3 in amino acids: CASSQAGTSYEQYF. Written as DNA, the CDR3 is TGTGCCAGCAGCCAGGCAGGAACGTCCTACGAGCAGTACTTC. This chain uses TRBV3-1 (or the pseudogene TRBV3-2) with TRBJ2-7; no clear D gene. The V end was cut by 3 bases, the J end by 1 base, with 10 bases between. Germline V gives CDR1 LGHDT, CDR2 YNNKEL (reference sequence). The CDR3 has 14 residues.

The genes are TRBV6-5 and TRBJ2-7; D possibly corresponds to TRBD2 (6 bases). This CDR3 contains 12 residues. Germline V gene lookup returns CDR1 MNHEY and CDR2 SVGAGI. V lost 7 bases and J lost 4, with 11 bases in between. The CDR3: CASIAGPYEQYF. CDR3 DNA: TGTGCCAGCATCGCGGGACCATACGAGCAGTACTTC.

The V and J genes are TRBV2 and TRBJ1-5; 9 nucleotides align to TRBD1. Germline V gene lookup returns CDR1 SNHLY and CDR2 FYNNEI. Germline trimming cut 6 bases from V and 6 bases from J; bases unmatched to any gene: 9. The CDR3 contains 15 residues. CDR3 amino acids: CASREGQGYFQPQHF. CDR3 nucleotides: TGTGCCAGCAGGGAGGGACAGGGTTACTTTCAGCCCCAGCATTTT.

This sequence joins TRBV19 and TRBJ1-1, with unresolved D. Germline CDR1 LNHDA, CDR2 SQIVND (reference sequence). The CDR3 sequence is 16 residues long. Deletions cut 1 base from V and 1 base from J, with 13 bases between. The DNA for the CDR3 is TGTGCCAGTAGTATAGGAGGTCCGGGGTGGAACACTGAAGCTTTCTTT. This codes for CASSIGGPGWNTEAFF.